This T cell receptor beta chain was recovered during a study of control samples from healthy donors and cancer patients. Using immunoSEQ multiplex PCR, the repertoire was profiled, and TCRdb retains in-frame clones only, with some absent. Of approximately 58,000 clones in the sample, 87% were seen once. The clonotype originates from a woman aged 60 to 75 with lung cancer. The sample comprised PBMCs.

This CDR3 reads CASSLDYRETQYF. CDR3 nucleotide sequence: TGTGCCAGCAGTCTAGACTACAGAGAGACCCAGTACTTC. The V and J genes are TRBV12-3 or TRBV12-4 and TRBJ2-5; possible D gene TRBD2, 5 bases. This CDR3 comprises 13 residues. Deletions cut 5 bases from V and 4 bases from J, with 11 bases between.